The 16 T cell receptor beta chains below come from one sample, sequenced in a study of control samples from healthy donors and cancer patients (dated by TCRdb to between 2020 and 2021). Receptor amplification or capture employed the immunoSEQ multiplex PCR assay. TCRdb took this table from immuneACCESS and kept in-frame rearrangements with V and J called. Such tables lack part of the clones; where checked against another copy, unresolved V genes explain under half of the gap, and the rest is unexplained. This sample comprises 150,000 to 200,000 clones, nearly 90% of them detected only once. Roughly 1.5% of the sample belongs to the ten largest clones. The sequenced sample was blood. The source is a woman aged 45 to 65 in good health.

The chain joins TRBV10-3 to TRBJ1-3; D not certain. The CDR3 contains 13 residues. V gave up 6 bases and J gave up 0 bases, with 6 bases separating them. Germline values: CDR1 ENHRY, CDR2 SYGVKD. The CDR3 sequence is CAIRHNSGNTIYF. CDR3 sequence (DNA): TGTGCCATCAGACATAACTCTGGAAACACCATATATTTT.

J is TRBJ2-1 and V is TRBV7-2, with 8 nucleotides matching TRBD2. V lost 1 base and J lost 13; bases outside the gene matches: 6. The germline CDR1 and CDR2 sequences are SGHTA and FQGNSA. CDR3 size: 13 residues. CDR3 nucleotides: TGTGCCAGCAGCTTAGGTCAACGGGGGGGCCAGTTCTTC. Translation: CASSLGQRGGQFF.

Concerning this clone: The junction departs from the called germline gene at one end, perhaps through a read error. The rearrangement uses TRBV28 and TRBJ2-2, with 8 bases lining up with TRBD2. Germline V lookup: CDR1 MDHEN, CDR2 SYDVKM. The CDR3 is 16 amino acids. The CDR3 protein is CAGSPPSGSYTGELFF. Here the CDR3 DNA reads TGTGCCGGCAGCCCTCCCAGCGGGAGTTATACCGGGGAGCTGTTTTTT. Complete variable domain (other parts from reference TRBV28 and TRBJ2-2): DVKVTQSSRYLVKRTGEKVFLECVQDMDHENMFWYRQDPGLGLRLIYFSYDVKMKEKGDIPEGYSVSREKKERFSLILESASTNQTSMYLCAGSPPSGSYTGELFFGEGSRLTVL.

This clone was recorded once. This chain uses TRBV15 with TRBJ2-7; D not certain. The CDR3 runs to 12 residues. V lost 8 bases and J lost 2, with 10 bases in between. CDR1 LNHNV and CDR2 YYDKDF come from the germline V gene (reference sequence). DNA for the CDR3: TGTGCCACCGGCGCCTTACCCTACGAGCAGTACTTC. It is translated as CATGALPYEQYF.

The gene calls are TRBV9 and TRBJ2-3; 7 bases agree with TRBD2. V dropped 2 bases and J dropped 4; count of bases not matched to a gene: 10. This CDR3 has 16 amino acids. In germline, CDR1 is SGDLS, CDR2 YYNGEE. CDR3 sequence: CASSVGGVKTADTQYF. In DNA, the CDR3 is TGTGCCAGCAGCGTGGGGGGGGTTAAGACCGCAGATACGCAGTATTTT.

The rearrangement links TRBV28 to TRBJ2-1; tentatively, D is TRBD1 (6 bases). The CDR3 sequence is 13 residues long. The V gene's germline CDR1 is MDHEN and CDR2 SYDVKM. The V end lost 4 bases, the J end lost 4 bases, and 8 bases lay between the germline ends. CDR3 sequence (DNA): TGTGCCAGCAGTTCGGACAGTTACAATGAGCAGTTCTTC. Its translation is CASSSDSYNEQFF. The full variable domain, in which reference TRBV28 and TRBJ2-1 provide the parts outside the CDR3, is DVKVTQSSRYLVKRTGEKVFLECVQDMDHENMFWYRQDPGLGLRLIYFSYDVKMKEKGDIPEGYSVSREKKERFSLILESASTNQTSMYLCASSSDSYNEQFFGPGTRLTVL.

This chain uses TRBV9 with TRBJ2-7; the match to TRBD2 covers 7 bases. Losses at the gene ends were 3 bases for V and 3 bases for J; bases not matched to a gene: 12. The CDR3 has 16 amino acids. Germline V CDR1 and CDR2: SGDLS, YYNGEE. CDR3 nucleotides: TGTGCCAGCAGCGCTAGTGGAAGCGGGACGAACTACGAGCAGTACTTC. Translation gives CASSASGSGTNYEQYF.

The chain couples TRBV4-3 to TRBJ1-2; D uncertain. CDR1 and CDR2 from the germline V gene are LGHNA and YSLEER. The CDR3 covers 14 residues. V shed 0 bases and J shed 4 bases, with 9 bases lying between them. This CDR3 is CASSQDRFPYGYTF. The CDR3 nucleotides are TGCGCCAGCAGCCAAGATAGGTTCCCCTATGGCTACACCTTC.

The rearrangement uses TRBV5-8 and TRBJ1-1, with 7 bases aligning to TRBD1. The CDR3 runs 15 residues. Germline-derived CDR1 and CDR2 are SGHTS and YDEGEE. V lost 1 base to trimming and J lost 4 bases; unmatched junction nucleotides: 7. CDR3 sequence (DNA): TGTGCCAGCAGCTTGTATAGTCAGGGGGTCACTGAAGCTTTCTTT. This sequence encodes CASSLYSQGVTEAFF.

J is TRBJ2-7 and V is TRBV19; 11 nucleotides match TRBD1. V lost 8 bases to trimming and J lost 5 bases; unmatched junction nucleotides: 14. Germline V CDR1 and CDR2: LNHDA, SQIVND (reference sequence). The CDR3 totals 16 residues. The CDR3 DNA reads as TGTGCCAGTTCGGAATTAGTCCGGGACAGGGGGGACGAGCAGTACTTC. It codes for CASSELVRDRGDEQYF.

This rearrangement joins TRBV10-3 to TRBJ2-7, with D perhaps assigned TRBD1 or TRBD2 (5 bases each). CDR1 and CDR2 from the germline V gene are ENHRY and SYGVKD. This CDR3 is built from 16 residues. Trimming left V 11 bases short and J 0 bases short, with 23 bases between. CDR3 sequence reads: CAVRKKWDGPSYEQYF. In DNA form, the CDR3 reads TGTGCCGTGCGGAAAAAATGGGACGGACCCTCCTACGAGCAGTACTTC.

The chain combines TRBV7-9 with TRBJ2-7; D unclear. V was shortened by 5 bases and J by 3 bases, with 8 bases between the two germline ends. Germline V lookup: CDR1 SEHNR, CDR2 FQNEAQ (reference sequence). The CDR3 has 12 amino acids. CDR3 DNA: TGTGCCAGCAGCGTGCTGTACTACGAGCAGTACTTC. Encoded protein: CASSVLYYEQYF.

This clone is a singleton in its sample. In DNA, the CDR3 is TGTGCCAGCAGCGAGAGCCCGGGACACCCAGGACGCGAGCAGTACTTC. Protein: CASSESPGHPGREQYF. The genes are TRBV9 and TRBJ2-7; tentative D call: TRBD1 (6 bases). V gave up 3 bases and J gave up 6 bases, with 22 bases separating them. Germline CDR1 is SGDLS and CDR2 is YYNGEE. The CDR3 contains 16 residues.

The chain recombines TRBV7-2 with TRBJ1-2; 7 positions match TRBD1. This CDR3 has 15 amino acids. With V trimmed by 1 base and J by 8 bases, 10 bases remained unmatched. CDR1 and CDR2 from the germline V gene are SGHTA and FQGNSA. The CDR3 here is CASSLVGAGGGGYTF. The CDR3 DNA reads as TGTGCCAGCAGCTTAGTTGGTGCAGGGGGAGGGGGCTACACCTTC.

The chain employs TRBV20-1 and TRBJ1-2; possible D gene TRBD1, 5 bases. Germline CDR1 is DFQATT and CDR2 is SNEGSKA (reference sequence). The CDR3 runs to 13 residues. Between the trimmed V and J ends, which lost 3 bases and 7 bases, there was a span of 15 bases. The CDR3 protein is CSASLLGEAGYTF. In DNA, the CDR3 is TGCAGTGCTAGTCTCTTGGGGGAGGCTGGCTACACCTTC.

The CDR3 DNA reads TGTGCCAGCAGCCAGCAGCGGGGAGCCTCCTACGAGCAGTACTTC. Protein: CASSQQRGASYEQYF. The chain carries TRBV4-2 and TRBJ2-7; TRBD2 matches 7 bases. V was clipped by 3 bases and J by 0 bases; unmatched bases: 5. The CDR3 is 15 residues long. Germline-derived CDR1 and CDR2 are LGHNA and YNFKEQ.